The 20 T cell receptor beta chains below were found in one sample sequenced in a study of Tregs in tolerant kidney transplant recipients (dated by TCRdb to 2018 to 2020). Preparation of the library involved the immunoSEQ multiplex PCR assay. As stored in TCRdb, this immuneACCESS dataset retains in-frame rearrangements with V and J assigned. A fraction of the clones does not appear; measured against another copy, unresolved V genes explain less than half of the discrepancy, and the remainder lacks a known reason. This sample's clone table shows fewer than 55,000 clones. The ten top clones hold 0.83% of the sample. What the time point label conveys for this sample: blood sample drawn before combined kidney and bone marrow transplant. The sequenced sample was CD4+ T cells from blood, obtained before the transplant. These receptors came from a human donor who received a combined kidney and bone marrow transplant.

As concerns this clone: Sequencing ends 3 residues short of the CDR3 end; the germline J gene provides the rest. The gene calls are TRBV5-3 and TRBJ1-2; D unclear. TRBV5-3 is noted as an ORF with a role that remains uncertain. The CDR3 consists of 14 residues. The ends were cut back, 4 bases at V and 1 base at J, with 11 bases in the middle. Incomplete CDR3 DNA: TGTGCCAGAAGCGGCAGAGAAGATAACTATGGC. This codes for CARSGREDNYG. The full CDR3 sequence reads CARSGREDNYGYTF.

Remarks on this clone: Read sequence stops 3 residues before the CDR3 end, and the germline J gene provides the missing end. The genes are TRBV7-9 and TRBJ2-1, with TRBD1 matching over 8 bases. Germline lookup yields CDR1 SEHNR and CDR2 FQNEAQ (reference sequence). V gave up 5 bases and J gave up 8 bases; unmatched junction bases: 5. CDR3 length: 13 amino acids. The CDR3 loop reads CASSPLTGDEQFF. The part of the CDR3 DNA that was read is TGTGCCAGCAGCCCACTGACAGGGGATGAG.

With regard to this clone: The read falls 3 residues short of the CDR3 end, and the missing part is taken from the germline J gene. The chain links TRBV19 to TRBJ2-1; 9 nucleotides match TRBD2. CDR3 size: 14 residues. V lost 7 bases, J lost 7 bases, and 8 bases stayed unmatched. Per the germline V gene, CDR1 is LNHDA and CDR2 is SQIVND (reference sequence). CDR3 DNA, as far as it was read: TGTGCCAGTACCACGGGACTAGCCTCGAATGAG. Translation: CASTTGLASNE. The CDR3 reads in full as CASTTGLASNEQFF.

For this clone: The CDR3 end falls 3 residues outside the read, so it is completed with the germline J gene. This chain uses TRBV7-8 with TRBJ1-2; D perhaps matches TRBD1 (6 bases). The CDR3 loop spans 15 amino acids. The V end lost 0 bases, the J end lost 5 bases, and 13 bases lay between the germline ends. Germline V gene sequence: CDR1 SGHVS, CDR2 FQNEAQ. CDR3 bases read: TGTGCCAGCAGCTTAGCGATGGGGGCGAATTATGGC. It translates to CASSLAMGANYG. The entire CDR3 protein is CASSLAMGANYGYTF.

Of note for this clone: The read finishes 3 residues shy of the CDR3 end, and the germline J gene is used to complete it. The rearrangement uses TRBV19 and TRBJ2-5; 11 bases agree with TRBD2. J gave up 2 bases and V 1 base, and 3 bases lay outside the gene matches. CDR1 and CDR2 from the germline V gene are LNHDA and SQIVND (reference sequence). CDR3 length equals 16 residues. CDR3 region: CASSIGGTSGQETQYF. The sequenced CDR3 bases are TGTGCCAGTAGTATAGGGGGGACTAGCGGACAAGAGACC.

To note about this clone: The read comes to an end 3 residues before the CDR3 does, leaving the germline J gene to fill in the end. The chain combines TRBV11-2 with TRBJ2-7; 9 bases match TRBD1. The CDR3 totals 15 residues. V lost 3 bases to trimming and J lost 4 bases; unmatched junction nucleotides: 7. Germline-derived CDR1 and CDR2 are SGHAT and FQNNGV. The CDR3 is CASSFGGTGWYEQYF. The sequenced CDR3 bases are TGTGCCAGCAGCTTTGGAGGGACAGGGTGGTACGAG.

As regards this clone: The observed sequence ends 3 residues before the CDR3 terminus, with the missing tail filled in from the germline J gene. The gene calls are TRBV30 and TRBJ1-4; 7 nucleotides match TRBD1. In germline, CDR1 is GTSNPN, CDR2 SVGIG (reference sequence). The CDR3 runs 18 residues. V lost 1 base to trimming and J lost 10 bases; unmatched junction nucleotides: 21. Partial CDR3 DNA: TGTGCCTGGAGTGCTATAACCAACTCAGGGGGATGGGGCGGAAAA. Amino acid sequence: CAWSAITNSGGWGGK. The full CDR3 protein is CAWSAITNSGGWGGKLFF.

Of note for this clone: The read ends 3 residues shy of where the CDR3 ends; the end is completed using the germline J gene. The chain uses TRBV28 and TRBJ2-7, with 11 bases that match TRBD1. The germline V gene has CDR1 MDHEN and CDR2 SYDVKM. This CDR3 contains 12 residues. The V gene end was trimmed by 6 bases and the J gene end by 6 bases; junction bases not matched to a gene: 1. The part of the CDR3 DNA that was read is TGTGCCAGCAGCGGGACAGGGGGCGAG. This encodes CASSGTGGE. The whole CDR3 reads CASSGTGGEQYF.

CDR3 loop: CASSNTGGSWEKLFF. The CDR3 bases that were read are TGTGCCAGCTCCAACACTGGGGGGAGCTGGGAAAAA. V usage is TRBV18 and J usage is TRBJ1-4; the D gene is possibly TRBD1 (5 bases). The read gets to within 3 residues of the CDR3 end, and the germline J gene fills in the rest. Trimming removed 6 bases at V and 8 bases at J, with 19 bases between. CDR1 and CDR2 (germline): KGHSH, LQKENI. This CDR3 region has 15 residues. The whole variable domain, remainder taken from reference TRBV18 and TRBJ1-4, is NAGVMQNPRHLVRRRGQEARLRCSPMKGHSHVYWYRQLPEEGLKFMVYLQKENIIDESGMPKERFSAEFPKEGPSILRIQQVVRGDSAAYFCASSNTGGSWEKLFFGSGTQLSVL.

In the case of this clone: The read is 3 residues too short to cover the CDR3 end, so that end is filled in from the germline J gene. The genes are TRBV18 and TRBJ2-7, with 9 bases that match TRBD1. CDR1 and CDR2 from the germline V gene are KGHSH and LQKENI. V lost 6 bases to trimming and J lost 1 base; unmatched junction nucleotides: 7. CDR3 length equals 15 residues. Incomplete CDR3 DNA: TGTGCCAGCTCGTCGGACAGGGGAGGATCCTACGAG. As protein: CASSSDRGGSYE. The full CDR3 protein reads CASSSDRGGSYEQYF.

With regard to this clone: The read stops 3 residues short of the end of the CDR3; the missing end is completed from the germline J gene. The chain uses TRBV20-1 and TRBJ1-4, with D possibly TRBD1 on 6 matching bases. The CDR3 loop spans 13 amino acids. Germline V gives CDR1 DFQATT, CDR2 SNEGSKA (reference sequence). The ends were cut back, 4 bases at V and 7 bases at J, with 13 bases in the middle. The CDR3 loop reads CSAMGGRGEKLFF. The covered CDR3 bases are TGCAGTGCTATGGGGGGGCGGGGTGAAAAA.

On this clone itself: The sequenced fragment ends 3 residues before the CDR3 boundary, so the rest is inferred from the germline J gene. J is TRBJ1-3 and V is TRBV2; no reliable D call. V was clipped by 1 base and J by 2 bases, with 9 bases between them. The CDR3 covers 15 residues. Germline values: CDR1 SNHLY, CDR2 FYNNEI. Partial CDR3 DNA: TGTGCCAGCAGTGAAGATGGCGGGACTGGAAACACC. This encodes CASSEDGGTGNT. The full CDR3 is CASSEDGGTGNTIYF.

Of note for this clone: The observed sequence ends 3 residues before the CDR3 terminus, with the missing tail filled in from the germline J gene. This chain links TRBV7-9 with TRBJ1-1; D not certain. The CDR3 totals 14 residues. V was clipped by 5 bases and J by 7 bases, with 17 bases between them. Germline CDR1 reads SEHNR; CDR2 reads FQNEAQ (reference sequence). Partial CDR3 DNA: TGTGCCAGCAGCCCTCCAAAGGTCTCAAATGAA. Its translation is CASSPPKVSNE. The whole CDR3 reads CASSPPKVSNEAFF. The full variable domain, in which reference TRBV7-9 and TRBJ1-1 provide the parts outside the CDR3, is DTGVSQNPRHKITKRGQNVTFRCDPISEHNRLYWYRQTLGQGPEFLTYFQNEAQLEKSRLLSDRFSAERPKGSFSTLEIQRTEQGDSAMYLCASSPPKVSNEAFFGQGTRLTVV.

To note about this clone: The CDR3 end is not reached by the read, which stops 3 residues before it; the germline J gene fills it in. The chain combines TRBV7-2 with TRBJ1-2, with D possibly matching TRBD1 (6 bases). The CDR3 length is 13 residues. Germline V gene sequence: CDR1 SGHTA, CDR2 FQGNSA. V lost 6 bases, J lost 7 bases, and 15 bases lay in between. This CDR3 is CASRFDRRAGYTF. Partial CDR3 DNA: TGTGCCAGCAGATTCGACAGGCGTGCTGGC.

Notes on this clone: The read is 3 residues too short to cover the CDR3 end, so that end is filled in from the germline J gene. This rearrangement joins TRBV7-9 to TRBJ2-1, with TRBD2 matching over 13 bases. V was clipped by 8 bases and J by 6 bases; unmatched bases: 4. The CDR3 runs 14 residues. Germline V gives CDR1 SEHNR, CDR2 FQNEAQ (reference sequence). The sequenced CDR3 bases are TGTGCCAGCCTCACTAGCGGGGGGGCCAATGAG. Amino acids: CASLTSGGANE. The entire CDR3 is CASLTSGGANEQFF.

Turning to this clone: The read ends 3 residues early relative to the CDR3; the germline J gene fills the gap. The V gene is TRBV20-1, the J gene TRBJ1-2, with 7 bases identical to TRBD1. The CDR3 totals 13 residues. Germline V gives CDR1 DFQATT, CDR2 SNEGSKA (reference sequence). The junction had 6 bases not matched to a gene; V was cut back by 1 base and J by 7 bases. CDR3 bases read: TGCAGTGCTAGAGTACAGGGGACCAGTGGC. Translation: CSARVQGTSG. The entire CDR3 protein reads CSARVQGTSGYTF.

As for this clone: The sequenced fragment ends 3 residues before the CDR3 boundary, so the rest is inferred from the germline J gene. V is TRBV6-2 or TRBV6-3 and J is TRBJ1-2; possible D gene TRBD1, 6 bases. CDR1 MNHEY and CDR2 SVGEGT come from the germline V gene. This CDR3 region has 14 residues. The V end lost 6 bases, the J end lost 3 bases, and 14 bases lay between the germline ends. CDR3 sequence reads: CASRLDSLYYGYTF. The part of the CDR3 DNA that was read is TGTGCCAGCAGGCTGGACAGTCTATACTATGGC.

In regard to this clone: The CDR3 end is not reached by the read, which stops 3 residues before it; the germline J gene fills it in. The chain links TRBV10-3 to TRBJ2-5; 8 bases fit TRBD2. With V trimmed by 4 bases and J by 3 bases, 13 bases remained unmatched. CDR3 length: 17 residues. CDR1 ENHRY and CDR2 SYGVKD come from the germline V gene. The CDR3 bases that were read are TGTGCCATCAGTGCCGCTCCGGGACTAGGAGGTGAAGAGACC. This encodes CAISAAPGLGGEET. The entire CDR3 protein reads CAISAAPGLGGEETQYF.

As for this clone: The read stops 3 residues short of the end of the CDR3; the missing end is completed from the germline J gene. The chain couples TRBV30 to TRBJ1-1; the D gene is possibly TRBD1 (5 bases). Germline CDR1 is GTSNPN and CDR2 is SVGIG (reference sequence). Trimming removed 2 bases from V and 2 bases from J, with 9 bases in between. The CDR3 extends over 13 amino acids. CDR3 bases read: TGTGCCTGGAGTAAGTGGACAAACACTGAA. This translates into CAWSKWTNTE. Given in full, the CDR3 is CAWSKWTNTEAFF.

On this clone: The read is 3 residues too short to cover the CDR3 end, so that end is filled in from the germline J gene. This chain connects TRBV19 to TRBJ2-3, with D unclear. V lost 4 bases, J lost 7 bases, and 12 bases lay in between. Germline-derived CDR1 and CDR2 are LNHDA and SQIVND (reference sequence). The CDR3 spans 13 residues. The CDR3 DNA, read in part, is TGTGCCAGTAGTAAGGGCCCAGCAAATACG. It specifies CASSKGPANT. The whole CDR3 protein reads CASSKGPANTQYF.